These T cell receptor beta chains were read from a single sample in a study of OX40 agonist ivuxolimab in advanced cancers. The data were produced by immunoSEQ multiplex PCR, yet TCRdb's version contains in-frame clones alone and is incomplete. The data contain more than 65,000 clones, over 60% of them singletons. Sequenced here: CD4+ or CD8+ T cells sorted from blood, sampled in a trial of the OX40 agonist ivuxolimab. These receptors were taken from an adult with an advanced solid tumor such as melanoma, head and neck, liver or kidney cancer. Both conserved end residues are part of each CDR3. A D gene is named only where the DNA matches it firmly. The size field is filled for only some rows; it gives once, few, many or a size class.

CDR3nt: TGTGCCTCCCAAGGGGCTAGCGGGAGGAACACCGGGGAGCTGTTTTTT
CDR3aa: CASQGASGRNTGELFF
v_gene: TRBV2
j_gene: TRBJ2-2
d_gene: TRBD2
abundance: .

CDR3nt: TGTGCCAGCAGTGAAGGGACGGACTACACTGAAGCTTTCTTT
CDR3aa: CASSEGTDYTEAFF
v_gene: TRBV2
j_gene: TRBJ1-1
d_gene: .
abundance: .

CDR3nt: TGCGCCAGCGGGCCTTCGGGGCAGGGGGCGAGGGAGCAGTACTTC
CDR3aa: CASGPSGQGAREQYF
v_gene: TRBV5-1
j_gene: TRBJ2-7
d_gene: TRBD1
abundance: .

CDR3nt: TGTGCCAGCAGCGTGGAGGAGGGGGGCGGCACAGATACGCAGTATTTT
CDR3aa: CASSVEEGGGTDTQYF
v_gene: TRBV9
j_gene: TRBJ2-3
d_gene: .
abundance: .

CDR3nt: TGTGCCAGCTCACCACGTCAGGATAGCAATCAGCCCCAGCATTTT
CDR3aa: CASSPRQDSNQPQHF
v_gene: TRBV18
j_gene: TRBJ1-5
d_gene: .
abundance: .

CDR3nt: TGCGCCAGCAGTCAACTCCAGGGGAATATCCGAGGAAACACCATATATTTT
CDR3aa: CASSQLQGNIRGNTIYF
v_gene: TRBV23-1
j_gene: TRBJ1-3
d_gene: .
abundance: .

CDR3nt: TGTGCCAGCAGCCAAGGTGCGGGGACCTACGAGCAGTACTTC
CDR3aa: CASSQGAGTYEQYF
v_gene: TRBV4-2
j_gene: TRBJ2-7
d_gene: .
abundance: .

CDR3nt: TGTGCCAGCAGTTACGGGGTATGGGGCGATTCACCCCTCCACTTT
CDR3aa: CASSYGVWGDSPLHF
v_gene: TRBV6-5
j_gene: TRBJ1-6
d_gene: .
abundance: .

CDR3nt: TGTGCCAGCAGCCAAGATGGACAGCTCGGAAACTATGGCTACACCTTC
CDR3aa: CASSQDGQLGNYGYTF
v_gene: TRBV4-2
j_gene: TRBJ1-2
d_gene: .
abundance: few

CDR3nt: TGCGCCAGCAGCCAAGTAGGACTAGCGGGGAGCACAGATACGCAGTATTTT
CDR3aa: CASSQVGLAGSTDTQYF
v_gene: TRBV4-1
j_gene: TRBJ2-3
d_gene: TRBD2
abundance: .

CDR3nt: TGCAGCGTTGTAAGGGGGGCAGGAACTGAAGCTTTCTTT
CDR3aa: CSVVRGAGTEAFF
v_gene: TRBV29-1
j_gene: TRBJ1-1
d_gene: .
abundance: once

CDR3nt: TGTGCCAGCAGTGAAGGTCAGGGGGGTACAGATACGCAGTATTTT
CDR3aa: CASSEGQGGTDTQYF
v_gene: TRBV2
j_gene: TRBJ2-3
d_gene: .
abundance: .

CDR3nt: TGTGCCAGCTCACCATGGGGGACAGGGACCTACGAGCAGTACTTC
CDR3aa: CASSPWGTGTYEQYF
v_gene: TRBV18
j_gene: TRBJ2-7
d_gene: TRBD1
abundance: .

CDR3nt: TGTGCCAGTAGTATAGTAGGTAGCGGGAGGCCCTACGAGCAGTACTTC
CDR3aa: CASSIVGSGRPYEQYF
v_gene: TRBV19
j_gene: TRBJ2-7
d_gene: TRBD2
abundance: .

CDR3nt: TGTGCCAGTAGAGTCCAGGGAGGCAAGGAAAATCAGCCCCAGCATTTT
CDR3aa: CASRVQGGKENQPQHF
v_gene: TRBV19
j_gene: TRBJ1-5
d_gene: .
abundance: .

CDR3nt: TGTGCCAGCAGCAGACAGTTCGAGCAGTACTTC
CDR3aa: CASSRQFEQYF
v_gene: TRBV7-2
j_gene: TRBJ2-7
d_gene: .
abundance: few

CDR3nt: TGTGCCTGGAGGCCTCTTGGGGGACTAGCGGGCTACGAGCAGTACTTC
CDR3aa: CAWRPLGGLAGYEQYF
v_gene: TRBV30
j_gene: TRBJ2-7
d_gene: TRBD2
abundance: .

CDR3nt: TGTGCCAGCAGCTACGCGGGGGGAGCGAACACTGAAGCTTTCTTT
CDR3aa: CASSYAGGANTEAFF
v_gene: TRBV5-5
j_gene: TRBJ1-1
d_gene: .
abundance: .

CDR3nt: TGTGCCAGCAGCGCCGCGAATAGCAATCAGCCCCAGCATTTT
CDR3aa: CASSAANSNQPQHF
v_gene: TRBV5-5
j_gene: TRBJ1-5
d_gene: .
abundance: few

CDR3nt: TGTGCCTGGAGAGTCTGGGGAACGTCGGGTGAAAAACTGTTTTTT
CDR3aa: CAWRVWGTSGEKLFF
v_gene: TRBV30
j_gene: TRBJ1-4
d_gene: .
abundance: .

CDR3nt: TGTGCCAGCAGCTTAATCCGGGGACAGGGGGCGAGCACCGGGGAGCTGTTTTTT
CDR3aa: CASSLIRGQGASTGELFF
v_gene: TRBV7-9
j_gene: TRBJ2-2
d_gene: TRBD1
abundance: .

CDR3nt: TGTGCCAGCCTACCAGGGGGCGCACGGGGTGAGCAGTTCTTC
CDR3aa: CASLPGGARGEQFF
v_gene: TRBV28
j_gene: TRBJ2-1
d_gene: TRBD1
abundance: .

CDR3nt: TGCGCCAGCAGTGATGGGGGAAGGGATGAGCAGTTCTTC
CDR3aa: CASSDGGRDEQFF
v_gene: TRBV10-1
j_gene: TRBJ2-1
d_gene: .
abundance: .

CDR3nt: TGCGCCAGCAGCCCGACAGGGGCTGGGGGTCTCCCCGGGACTAGCGGGAGGAGGAATGAGCAGTTCTTC
CDR3aa: CASSPTGAGGLPGTSGRRNEQFF
v_gene: TRBV23-1
j_gene: TRBJ2-1
d_gene: TRBD2
abundance: .

CDR3nt: TGTGCCTGGACAGGGGGGGCAGATACGCAGTATTTT
CDR3aa: CAWTGGADTQYF
v_gene: TRBV30
j_gene: TRBJ2-3
d_gene: .
abundance: .

CDR3nt: TGCGCCAGCAGCTTGGACGACAGTCGGGTTAATTCACCCCTCCACTTT
CDR3aa: CASSLDDSRVNSPLHF
v_gene: TRBV5-1
j_gene: TRBJ1-6
d_gene: .
abundance: .

CDR3nt: TGTGCCAGCAGCGACAGGGGCCAACAAGAGACCCAGTACTTC
CDR3aa: CASSDRGQQETQYF
v_gene: TRBV7-9
j_gene: TRBJ2-5
d_gene: TRBD1
abundance: .

CDR3nt: TGCGCCAGCAGCCCAGACCCAGGGACAGCCTCATCAGGGTACTTC
CDR3aa: CASSPDPGTASSGYF
v_gene: TRBV5-1
j_gene: TRBJ2-7
d_gene: TRBD1
abundance: few

CDR3nt: TGTGCCAGCAGCAATTCATCCCCCCCTCCCAGCGGCTCCTACGAGCAGTACTTC
CDR3aa: CASSNSSPPPSGSYEQYF
v_gene: TRBV21-1
j_gene: TRBJ2-7
d_gene: .
abundance: once

CDR3nt: TGTGCCAGTATAAGCTGGGACTCTGGAAACACCATATATTTT
CDR3aa: CASISWDSGNTIYF
v_gene: TRBV19
j_gene: TRBJ1-3
d_gene: .
abundance: .

CDR3nt: TGTGCCAGTAGCTCCTCCCCCATCTCTGCGTTTAGCTACGAGCAGTACTTC
CDR3aa: CASSSSPISAFSYEQYF
v_gene: TRBV19
j_gene: TRBJ2-7
d_gene: .
abundance: .

CDR3nt: TGCGCCAGCAGCTTCTCCACTAGCGGCAATGAGCAGTTCTTC
CDR3aa: CASSFSTSGNEQFF
v_gene: TRBV5-1
j_gene: TRBJ2-1
d_gene: TRBD2
abundance: .

CDR3nt: TGTGCCATCAGTGATCCGGGAATGGGTCAGCCCCAGCATTTT
CDR3aa: CAISDPGMGQPQHF
v_gene: TRBV10-3
j_gene: TRBJ1-5
d_gene: .
abundance: few

CDR3nt: TGTGCCAGCAGTTCCTACAGGGGTGGCCAGCCCCAGCATTTT
CDR3aa: CASSSYRGGQPQHF
v_gene: TRBV27
j_gene: TRBJ1-5
d_gene: TRBD1
abundance: .

CDR3nt: TGTGCCAGCAGCCAAGCCGGTGGAAACACCATATATTTT
CDR3aa: CASSQAGGNTIYF
v_gene: TRBV14
j_gene: TRBJ1-3
d_gene: .
abundance: .

CDR3nt: TGTGCCAGCAGCGACGACAGGGGAACTCTGAACACTGAAGCTTTCTTT
CDR3aa: CASSDDRGTLNTEAFF
v_gene: TRBV27
j_gene: TRBJ1-1
d_gene: TRBD1
abundance: .

CDR3nt: TGCGCCAGCAGCCCCACGGGAGGCCTCCAAGAGACCCAGTACTTC
CDR3aa: CASSPTGGLQETQYF
v_gene: TRBV4-1
j_gene: TRBJ2-5
d_gene: TRBD2
abundance: .

CDR3nt: TGCGCCAGCTCCGACCCTTATGAGAACACTGAAGCTTTCTTT
CDR3aa: CASSDPYENTEAFF
v_gene: TRBV5-1
j_gene: TRBJ1-1
d_gene: .
abundance: few

CDR3nt: TGTGCCAGCTCACCGGGGCAAGAGACCCAGTACTTC
CDR3aa: CASSPGQETQYF
v_gene: TRBV18
j_gene: TRBJ2-5
d_gene: .
abundance: .

CDR3nt: TGCAGCGTTGAAGATTCTGATCCAGTGAACACTGAAGCTTTCTTT
CDR3aa: CSVEDSDPVNTEAFF
v_gene: TRBV29-1
j_gene: TRBJ1-1
d_gene: .
abundance: medium-sized

CDR3nt: TGTGCCAGTTGCGGGACAGGGGCTGGGAATGAGCAGTTCTTC
CDR3aa: CASCGTGAGNEQFF
v_gene: TRBV19
j_gene: TRBJ2-1
d_gene: TRBD1
abundance: .

CDR3nt: TGTGCCAGCTCACCAGACCTTGCCGGGGAGCTGTTTTTT
CDR3aa: CASSPDLAGELFF
v_gene: TRBV18
j_gene: TRBJ2-2
d_gene: .
abundance: .

CDR3nt: TGTGCCAGCAGCCCATCGGCTTCATTTAACTATGGCTACACCTTC
CDR3aa: CASSPSASFNYGYTF
v_gene: TRBV7-2
j_gene: TRBJ1-2
d_gene: .
abundance: .

CDR3nt: TGTGCCAGCAGCGGCGGAACGGGGGCGCGCACAGATACGCAGTATTTT
CDR3aa: CASSGGTGARTDTQYF
v_gene: TRBV9
j_gene: TRBJ2-3
d_gene: .
abundance: .

CDR3nt: TGTGCCAGCAGACCCTCGACAGTCCCGGCCCAGCATTTT
CDR3aa: CASRPSTVPAQHF
v_gene: TRBV28
j_gene: TRBJ1-5
d_gene: .
abundance: .

CDR3nt: TGTGCCAGCAGCCAACGACGGGGCGCGGGGAACACTGAAGCTTTCTTT
CDR3aa: CASSQRRGAGNTEAFF
v_gene: TRBV4-2
j_gene: TRBJ1-1
d_gene: .
abundance: .

CDR3nt: TGTGCCAGCAGTTCCCCGGGACTGGGCAATCAGCCCCAGCATTTT
CDR3aa: CASSSPGLGNQPQHF
v_gene: TRBV28
j_gene: TRBJ1-5
d_gene: .
abundance: .

CDR3nt: TGTGCCTGGAGTATTAGGGACGAGCAGTACTTC
CDR3aa: CAWSIRDEQYF
v_gene: TRBV30
j_gene: TRBJ2-7
d_gene: .
abundance: .

CDR3nt: TGTGCCAGCTCACCAGATCCAGGGGGAAACTATGGCTACACCTTC
CDR3aa: CASSPDPGGNYGYTF
v_gene: TRBV18
j_gene: TRBJ1-2
d_gene: TRBD1
abundance: .

CDR3nt: TGTGCCAGCTCCTCCTCCTTAATTCAGTACTTC
CDR3aa: CASSSSLIQYF
v_gene: TRBV2
j_gene: TRBJ2-4
d_gene: .
abundance: .

CDR3nt: TGTGCCTGGAGTCAGCAGGGTTTAGCCTATGGCTACACCTTC
CDR3aa: CAWSQQGLAYGYTF
v_gene: TRBV30
j_gene: TRBJ1-2
d_gene: .
abundance: .

CDR3nt: TGTGCCTGGAGTGTGGGGGCCCTTCAGCCCCAGCATTTT
CDR3aa: CAWSVGALQPQHF
v_gene: TRBV30
j_gene: TRBJ1-5
d_gene: .
abundance: .